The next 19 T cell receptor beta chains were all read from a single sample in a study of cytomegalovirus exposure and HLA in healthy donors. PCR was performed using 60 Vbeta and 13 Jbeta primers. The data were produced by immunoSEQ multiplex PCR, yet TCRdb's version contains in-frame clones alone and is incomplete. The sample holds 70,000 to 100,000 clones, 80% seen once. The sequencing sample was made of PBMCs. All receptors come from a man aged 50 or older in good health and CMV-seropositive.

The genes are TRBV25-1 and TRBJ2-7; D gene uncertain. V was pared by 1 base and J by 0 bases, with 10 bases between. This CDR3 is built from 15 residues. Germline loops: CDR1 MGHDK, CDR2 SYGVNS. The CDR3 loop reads CASSELGARSYEQYF. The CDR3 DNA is TGTGCCAGCAGTGAATTGGGCGCCCGCTCCTACGAGCAGTACTTC.

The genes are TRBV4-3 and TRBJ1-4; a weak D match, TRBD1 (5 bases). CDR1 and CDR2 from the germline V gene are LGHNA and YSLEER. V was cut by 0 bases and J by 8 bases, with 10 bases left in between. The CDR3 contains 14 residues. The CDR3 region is CASSQEQGSEKLFF. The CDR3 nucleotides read TGCGCCAGCAGCCAAGAGCAGGGATCGGAAAAACTGTTTTTT.

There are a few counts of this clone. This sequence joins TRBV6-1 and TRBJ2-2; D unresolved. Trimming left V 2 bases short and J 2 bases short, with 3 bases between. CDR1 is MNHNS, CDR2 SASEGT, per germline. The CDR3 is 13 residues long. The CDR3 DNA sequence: TGTGCCAGCAGTGAATTAAACACCGGGGAGCTGTTTTTT. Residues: CASSELNTGELFF.

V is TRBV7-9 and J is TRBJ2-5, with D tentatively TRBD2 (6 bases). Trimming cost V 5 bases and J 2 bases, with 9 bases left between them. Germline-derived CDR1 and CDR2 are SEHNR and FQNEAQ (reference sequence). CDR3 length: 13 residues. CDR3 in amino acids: CASSPRGQETQYF. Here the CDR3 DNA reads TGTGCCAGCAGCCCACGGGGGCAAGAGACCCAGTACTTC.

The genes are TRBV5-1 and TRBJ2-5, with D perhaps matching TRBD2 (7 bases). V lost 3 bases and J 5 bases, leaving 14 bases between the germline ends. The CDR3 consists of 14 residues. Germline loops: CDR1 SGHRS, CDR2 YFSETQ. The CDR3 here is CASSSVGGGETQYF. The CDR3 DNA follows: TGCGCCAGCAGCTCGGTAGGGGGAGGGGAGACCCAGTACTTC.

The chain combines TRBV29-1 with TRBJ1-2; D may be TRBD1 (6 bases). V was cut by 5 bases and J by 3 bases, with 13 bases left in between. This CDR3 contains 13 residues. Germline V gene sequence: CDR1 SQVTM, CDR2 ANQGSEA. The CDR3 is CSVNQGKDYGYTF. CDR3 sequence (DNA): TGCAGCGTTAATCAGGGGAAAGACTATGGCTACACCTTC.

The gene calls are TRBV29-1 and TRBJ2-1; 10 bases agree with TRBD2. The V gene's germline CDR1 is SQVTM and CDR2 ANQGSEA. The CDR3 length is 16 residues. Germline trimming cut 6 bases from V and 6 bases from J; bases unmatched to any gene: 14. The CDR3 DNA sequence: TGCAGCGTGGGGGGCACTAGCGGGACGGCCTGCAATGAGCAGTTCTTC. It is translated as CSVGGTSGTACNEQFF.

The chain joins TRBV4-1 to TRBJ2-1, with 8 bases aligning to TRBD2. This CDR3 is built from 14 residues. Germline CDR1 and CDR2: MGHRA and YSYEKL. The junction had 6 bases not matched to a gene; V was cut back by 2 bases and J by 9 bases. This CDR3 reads CASSQPGLGGEQFF. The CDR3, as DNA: TGCGCCAGCAGCCAACCGGGACTAGGGGGTGAGCAGTTCTTC.

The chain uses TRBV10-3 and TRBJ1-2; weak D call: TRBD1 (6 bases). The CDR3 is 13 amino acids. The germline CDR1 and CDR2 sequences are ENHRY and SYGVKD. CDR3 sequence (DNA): TGTGCGACGAAGAGCGGAGGGGGGGATGGCTACACCTTC. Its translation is CATKSGGGDGYTF.

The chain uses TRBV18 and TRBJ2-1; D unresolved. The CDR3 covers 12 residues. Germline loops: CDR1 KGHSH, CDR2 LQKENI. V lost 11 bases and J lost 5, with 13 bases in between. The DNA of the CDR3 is TGTGCCGCGGCTTCCTGGGACAATGAGCAGTTCTTC. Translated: CAAASWDNEQFF.

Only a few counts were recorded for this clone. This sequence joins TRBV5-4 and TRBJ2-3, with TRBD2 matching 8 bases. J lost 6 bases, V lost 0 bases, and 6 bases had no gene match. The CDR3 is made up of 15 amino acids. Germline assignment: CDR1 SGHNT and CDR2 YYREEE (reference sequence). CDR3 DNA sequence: TGTGCCAGCAGCTTGGAGAACGCGGGGGGTGATACGCAGTATTTT. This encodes CASSLENAGGDTQYF.

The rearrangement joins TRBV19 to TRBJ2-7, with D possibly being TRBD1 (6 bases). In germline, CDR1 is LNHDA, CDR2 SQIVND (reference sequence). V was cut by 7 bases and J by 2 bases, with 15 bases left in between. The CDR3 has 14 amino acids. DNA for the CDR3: TGTGCCAGTACTACGACAGGTTATGCCTACGAGCAGTACTTC. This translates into CASTTTGYAYEQYF. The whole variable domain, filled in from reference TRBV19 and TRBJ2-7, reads DGGITQSPKYLFRKEGQNVTLSCEQNLNHDAMYWYRQDPGQGLRLIYYSQIVNDFQKGDIAEGYSVSREKKESFPLTVTSAQKNPTAFYLCASTTTGYAYEQYFGPGTRLTVT.

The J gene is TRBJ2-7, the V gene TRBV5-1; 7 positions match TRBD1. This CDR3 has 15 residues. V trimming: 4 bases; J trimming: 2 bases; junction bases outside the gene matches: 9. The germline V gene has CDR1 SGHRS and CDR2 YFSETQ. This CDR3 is CASSQRQGSTYEQYF. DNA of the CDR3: TGCGCCAGCAGCCAAAGACAGGGTTCGACCTACGAGCAGTACTTC.

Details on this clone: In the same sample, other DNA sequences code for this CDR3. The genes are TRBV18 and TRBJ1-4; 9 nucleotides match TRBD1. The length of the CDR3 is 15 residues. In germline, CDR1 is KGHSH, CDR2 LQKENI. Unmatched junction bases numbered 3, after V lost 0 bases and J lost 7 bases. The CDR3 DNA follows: TGTGCCAGCTCACCACCGGGGACAGGGCGTGAAAAACTGTTTTTT. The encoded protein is CASSPPGTGREKLFF.

DNA for the CDR3: TGTGCCAGCAGTGGGGTTGACAGGGCGTCCGTCCTGACTTTC. It yields the protein CASSGVDRASVLTF. The rearrangement uses TRBV28 and TRBJ2-6; 7 bases align to TRBD1. The V gene end was trimmed by 5 bases and the J gene end by 12 bases; junction bases not matched to a gene: 10. This CDR3 has 14 amino acids. Germline V gives CDR1 MDHEN, CDR2 SYDVKM.

The CDR3 is CASSHVAVSGNTIYF. CDR3 DNA sequence: TGCGCCAGCAGCCACGTAGCAGTATCTGGAAACACCATATATTTT. The chain links TRBV4-1 to TRBJ1-3; D is unresolved. V lost 3 bases and J 1 base, leaving 10 bases between the germline ends. Germline V lookup: CDR1 MGHRA, CDR2 YSYEKL. The length of the CDR3 is 15 residues.

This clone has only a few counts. DNA of the CDR3: TGCAGCGTTGTAGTGAGAACAGGGGGCAAAGTCTACGAGCAGTACTTC. It specifies CSVVVRTGGKVYEQYF. The V call is TRBV29-1, the J call TRBJ2-7, with TRBD1 matching over 9 bases. Germline CDR1 is SQVTM and CDR2 is ANQGSEA. V gave up 4 bases and J gave up 3 bases; unmatched junction bases: 13. The CDR3 is 16 residues long.

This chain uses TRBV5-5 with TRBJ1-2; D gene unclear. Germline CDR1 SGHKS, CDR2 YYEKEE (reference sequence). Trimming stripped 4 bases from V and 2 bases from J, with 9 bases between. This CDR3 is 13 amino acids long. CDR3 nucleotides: TGTGCCAGCAGCCGCGGGATAAACTATGGCTACACCTTC. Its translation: CASSRGINYGYTF.

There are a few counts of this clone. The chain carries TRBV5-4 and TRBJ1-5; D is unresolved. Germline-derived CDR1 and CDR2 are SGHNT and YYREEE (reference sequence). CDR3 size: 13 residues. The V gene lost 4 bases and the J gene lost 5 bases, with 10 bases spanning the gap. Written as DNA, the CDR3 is TGTGCCAGCAGCGCGGACTGGGATCAGCCCCAGCATTTT. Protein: CASSADWDQPQHF.